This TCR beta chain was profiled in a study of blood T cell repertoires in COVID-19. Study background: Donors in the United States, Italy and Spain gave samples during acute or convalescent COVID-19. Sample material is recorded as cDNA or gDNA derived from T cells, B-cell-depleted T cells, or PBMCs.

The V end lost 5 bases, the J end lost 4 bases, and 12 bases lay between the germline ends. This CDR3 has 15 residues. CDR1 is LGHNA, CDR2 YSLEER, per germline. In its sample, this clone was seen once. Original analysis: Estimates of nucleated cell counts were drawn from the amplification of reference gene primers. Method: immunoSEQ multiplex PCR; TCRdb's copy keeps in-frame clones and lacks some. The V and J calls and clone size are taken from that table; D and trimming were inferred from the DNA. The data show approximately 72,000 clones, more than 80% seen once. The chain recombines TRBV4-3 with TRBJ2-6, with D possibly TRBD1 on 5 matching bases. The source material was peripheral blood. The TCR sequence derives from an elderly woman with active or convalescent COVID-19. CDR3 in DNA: TGCGCCAGCAGCAGCAGGACATCCGGGGCCAACGTCCTGACTTTC. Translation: CASSSRTSGANVLTF.